This T cell receptor (beta chain) was documented in a study of blood T cell repertoires in COVID-19. Method: immunoSEQ multiplex PCR; TCRdb's copy keeps in-frame clones and lacks some. Among almost 250,000 clones listed, more than 75% were seen once. Assignments of participants to cohorts depended upon their own reported clinical history. The V gene's germline CDR1 is MNHNS and CDR2 SASEGT. This CDR3 comprises 19 residues. V trimming: 4 bases; J trimming: 0 bases; junction bases outside the gene matches: 12. Sequenced input: PBMCs or T cells enriched from blood (not recorded which). This TCR came from a woman aged 45 to 65 who had recovered from COVID-19. V usage is TRBV6-1 and J usage is TRBJ1-5; 10 nucleotides line up with TRBD1. The CDR3 spells CASSGSWDRGRNSNQPQHF. In nucleotides, the CDR3 is TGTGCCAGCAGTGGTTCTTGGGACAGGGGCCGTAATAGCAATCAGCCCCAGCATTTT.